This T cell receptor beta chain was identified in a study of cytomegalovirus exposure and HLA in healthy donors. V dropped 2 bases and J dropped 4 bases, with 6 bases sitting between them. The CDR3 totals 13 residues. Germline V gene lookup returns CDR1 LNHDA and CDR2 SQIVND (reference sequence). Produced via immunoSEQ multiplex PCR; TCRdb's table is partial and in-frame only. Found here are about 130,000 clones, roughly 90% of them singletons; the top ten hold around 1.5%. The chain has TRBV19 and TRBJ2-1, with D unresolved. The sequence was collected from a man younger than 45 in good health and CMV-seronegative. The sample was PBMCs. The CDR3 spells CASSISRYNEQFF. DNA of the CDR3: TGTGCCAGTAGTATAAGCAGGTACAATGAGCAGTTCTTC.